Below, one T cell receptor (beta chain) is given with its context. Its target is not known. These data originate in a study of shared clonotypes between healthy human individuals. General study points: Clonotype sharing among donors, it was expected, would be affected by sequencing depth.

Trimming removed 8 bases at V and 0 bases at J, with 11 bases between. This CDR3 spans 14 amino acids. Germline CDR1 reads MNHEY; CDR2 reads SMNVEV (reference sequence). Study processing details: ImmunoSEQ junction-only sequences lacked quality scores, so their filtering differed. The method was immunoSEQ multiplex PCR; TCRdb's version includes in-frame clones alone and lacks a portion of them. The DNA gave D and trimming, while V, J and clone size come from that table. The table shows roughly 1.4 million clones, with approximately 98.5% occurring only once. This rearrangement joins TRBV27 to TRBJ1-5; D not certain. The TCR comes from a man in his thirties or forties in good health. Sequencing was performed on naive CD4+ T cells sorted from blood. The subset was: CD45RA+ positively selected. CDR3 protein: CASGWGASNQPQHF. Written as DNA, the CDR3 is TGTGCCAGCGGCTGGGGAGCTAGCAATCAGCCCCAGCATTTT.